What follows describes a single TCR beta chain. Its antigen is undetermined. The same CDR3 arises from other DNA sequences in this sample as well. This record comes from a study of cytomegalovirus exposure and HLA in healthy donors. Notes on the study in general: Most TCR beta V segments were productive about 87% or about 30% of the time in an earlier analysis. In a later analysis, the majority of CMV-associated beta chains seemingly showed HLA restriction.

Primers included in the PCR were 60 Vbeta and 13 Jbeta primers. Repertoires were generated with immunoSEQ multiplex PCR, while TCRdb's copy carries only in-frame clones and drops some. The table lists 90,000 to 130,000 clones, roughly 80% of them singletons. The germline CDR1 and CDR2 sequences are SGHDN and FVKESK. The CDR3 contains 13 residues. V lost 5 bases to trimming and J lost 0 bases, with 7 bases between them. The origin of this receptor is a man aged 25-40 years in good health and CMV-seropositive. The genes are TRBV14 and TRBJ1-1; D is possibly TRBD1 (6 bases). Sequencing was done on a sample of PBMCs. CDR3 DNA: TGTGCCAGCAGCTACAGGGTGAACACTGAAGCTTTCTTT. Its translation: CASSYRVNTEAFF.